This is a list of T cell receptor beta chains from one sample in a study of cytomegalovirus exposure and HLA in healthy donors. The repertoire was sequenced with immunoSEQ multiplex PCR; TCRdb's copy has only in-frame clones and lacks some. Here the sample table reports under 45,000 clones. The sequencing input was PBMCs. The receptors here all came from a male donor in good health and CMV-seronegative. Each CDR3 is given with its conserved first and last residue. A D gene is named only where the DNA matches it firmly.

d_gene,v_gene,j_gene,CDR3nt,CDR3aa
-,TRBV18,TRBJ2-1,TGTGCCAGCTCACCCACACAGGCTACCTCGAATGAGCAGTTCTTC,CASSPTQATSNEQFF
-,TRBV6-5,TRBJ1-2,TGTGCCAGCAGTTACGGGGCAGGGCGCGGCTATGGCTACACCTTC,CASSYGAGRGYGYTF
-,TRBV4-1,TRBJ1-1,TGCGCCAGCAGCCGCTCAAGGGGTACTGAAGCTTTCTTT,CASSRSRGTEAFF
TRBD1,TRBV7-3,TRBJ1-2,TGTGCCAGCAGCCCCGGGACAGTCTATGGCTACACCTTC,CASSPGTVYGYTF
-,TRBV9,TRBJ1-2,TGTGCCAGCAGCGACAGCAATCCATATGGCTACACCTTC,CASSDSNPYGYTF
TRBD1,TRBV6-5,TRBJ2-7,TGTGCCAGCGGAAAAAGGACAGGGTCATCCTACGAGCAGTACTTC,CASGKRTGSSYEQYF
-,TRBV5-1,TRBJ1-5,TGCGCCAGCAGCTTTACAGGTTCTCCAGGGGCCGCCCAGCATTTT,CASSFTGSPGAAQHF
-,TRBV2,TRBJ2-2,TGTGCCAGCAGAGCAGGGCCCGGGGAGCTGTTTTTT,CASRAGPGELFF
-,TRBV29-1,TRBJ2-3,TGCAGCGTTGAGGGCAGGGTTCATACGCAGTATTTT,CSVEGRVHTQYF
TRBD1,TRBV5-1,TRBJ1-2,TGCGCCAGCAGCAGCTCCGGGACAGGGGATCCCCCTAACTATGGCTACACCTTC,CASSSSGTGDPPNYGYTF
TRBD2,TRBV5-4,TRBJ2-3,TGTGCCAGCAGCCCGGGAACTAGCGGGGGTGATACGCAGTATTTT,CASSPGTSGGDTQYF
-,TRBV7-9,TRBJ1-6,TGTGCCAGCAGCCTGGGGGGGGTTGGATCACCCCTCCACTTT,CASSLGGVGSPLHF
-,TRBV10-3,TRBJ1-6,TGTGCCATCAGTGGGCGGGGGTACGATTCACCCCTCCACTTT,CAISGRGYDSPLHF
-,TRBV6-5,TRBJ1-6,TGTGCCAGCAGTTCAAATCATAATTCACCCCTCCACTTT,CASSSNHNSPLHF
-,TRBV5-6,TRBJ1-6,TGTGCCAGCAGCTTGCGGACGGGGGGAATCCCCCTCCACTTT,CASSLRTGGIPLHF
-,TRBV28,TRBJ1-1,TGTGCCAGCAGCCTCAGGGTTGGGACTGAAGCTTTCTTT,CASSLRVGTEAFF
TRBD1,TRBV7-9,TRBJ1-2,TGTGCCAGCAGCCCACAGGGGGGACATGGCTATGGCTACACCTTC,CASSPQGGHGYGYTF
TRBD1,TRBV13,TRBJ2-7,TGTGCCAGCAGCCCGGGGACAGGGACCCTCCTCGAGCAGTACTTC,CASSPGTGTLLEQYF
TRBD2,TRBV6-1,TRBJ2-3,TGTGCCAGCAGTGAATCTAGCGGGGGAGGCACAGATACGCAGTATTTT,CASSESSGGGTDTQYF
-,TRBV2,TRBJ2-1,TGTGCCAGCTGTCTAACAGGGAGTTCAAATGAGCAGTTCTTC,CASCLTGSSNEQFF
-,TRBV6-1,TRBJ2-6,TGTGCCAGCAGGCGGATACACTCTGACGCCAACGTCCTGACTTTC,CASRRIHSDANVLTF
-,TRBV6-1,TRBJ1-2,TGTGCCAGCAGAGGAGACCCGACCGGCTACACCTTC,CASRGDPTGYTF
-,TRBV6-5,TRBJ1-6,TGTGCCAGCAGTTATGAGGCGGGGGGCGAACGTTCACCCCTCCACTTT,CASSYEAGGERSPLHF
-,TRBV5-1,TRBJ2-2,TGCGCCAGCAGCCTACTGAGCACCGGGGAGCTGTTTTTT,CASSLLSTGELFF
-,TRBV28,TRBJ1-2,TGTGCCAGCATTCCAGGGAGGGGTGGCTACACCTTC,CASIPGRGGYTF
-,TRBV6-1,TRBJ1-6,TGTGCCAGCAGTGAGAGGGTAAATAATTCACCCCTCCACTTT,CASSERVNNSPLHF
TRBD1,TRBV5-1,TRBJ2-5,TGCGCCAGCAGCAAACAGGGGGAAGAGACCCAGTACTTC,CASSKQGEETQYF
-,TRBV6-1,TRBJ1-2,TGTGCCAGTGACGAGGATTATGGCTACACCTTC,CASDEDYGYTF
TRBD1,TRBV5-6,TRBJ1-1,TGTGCCAGCAGCCCCACAGGGGGCCGGGAGGCTTTCTTT,CASSPTGGREAFF
TRBD1,TRBV6-1,TRBJ1-2,TGTGCCAGCAGATTAACAGGGGTTATCTATGGCTACACCTTC,CASRLTGVIYGYTF
-,TRBV7-9,TRBJ1-5,TGTGCCAGCAGCTTACAGGGGACCAATCAGCCCCAGCATTTT,CASSLQGTNQPQHF
-,TRBV6-6,TRBJ2-5,TGTGCCAGCAGTTCCTTAGCGGCCTCGGGGGCCCAGTACTTC,CASSSLAASGAQYF
TRBD1,TRBV7-6,TRBJ1-2,TGTGCCAGCAGCCCCGGACAGGCGCAGGGCTACACCTTC,CASSPGQAQGYTF
TRBD1,TRBV5-1,TRBJ1-2,TGCGCCAGCAGCACCCATGGGGGGACAGCAGTAAACTATGGCTACACCTTC,CASSTHGGTAVNYGYTF
-,TRBV19,TRBJ2-1,TGTGCCAGTAAACACCGTTACAATGAGCAGTTCTTC,CASKHRYNEQFF
TRBD1,TRBV6-5,TRBJ1-1,TGTGCCAGCAGAACCTGGGACAGTCGCTCAGTACAAGCTTTCTTT,CASRTWDSRSVQAFF
-,TRBV18,TRBJ1-5,TGTGCCAGCTCACCTGGTCAGAGGGATCAGCCCCAGCATTTT,CASSPGQRDQPQHF
-,TRBV28,TRBJ2-3,TGTGCCAGCAGTTTTTTGGCGGGCACAGATACGCAGTATTTT,CASSFLAGTDTQYF
TRBD1,TRBV5-1,TRBJ2-1,TGCGCCAGCAGCTTGGGGGACAGCAACAATGAGCAGTTCTTC,CASSLGDSNNEQFF
-,TRBV19,TRBJ2-1,TGTGCCAGTAGTATCGGCGGAGCCGGCCACAATGAGCAGTTCTTC,CASSIGGAGHNEQFF
TRBD2,TRBV5-1,TRBJ2-1,TGCGCCAGCAGCCCAAGACTAGCGGGGGCGGGGGATGAGCAGTTCTTC,CASSPRLAGAGDEQFF
-,TRBV5-6,TRBJ1-1,TGTGCCAGCAGCTTGGCCACAGGGAACCTGAAGAACACTGAAGCTTTCTTT,CASSLATGNLKNTEAFF
-,TRBV5-1,TRBJ1-1,TGCGCCAGCAGCTTGGGGGGGGGAGCTGAAGCTTTCTTT,CASSLGGGAEAFF
-,TRBV5-1,TRBJ2-7,TGCGCCAGCAGCTTTAACGATGACTTCTACGAGCAGTACTTC,CASSFNDDFYEQYF
-,TRBV7-9,TRBJ1-2,TGTGCCAGCGAAACCGCTCTAAATTATGGCTACACCTTC,CASETALNYGYTF
TRBD1,TRBV13,TRBJ2-7,TGTGCCAGCAGCTTGGACAGGGCCCACGAGCAGTACTTC,CASSLDRAHEQYF
-,TRBV25-1,TRBJ1-2,TGTGCCAGCAGTGAACAGGTGCCGAGGGATGGCTACACCTTC,CASSEQVPRDGYTF
-,TRBV4-2,TRBJ2-7,TGTGCCAGTAGCCAAGGGCGGTTCGACAGGTCCTACGAGCAGTACTTC,CASSQGRFDRSYEQYF
-,TRBV5-6,TRBJ2-2,TGTGCCAGCAGCTTGAACTTCGACAGGACAGCCCCGAACACCGGGGAGCTGTTTTTT,CASSLNFDRTAPNTGELFF
-,TRBV11-2,TRBJ2-7,TGTGCCAGCAGCTTTGGATCGTCGGGATTCTACGAGCAGTACTTC,CASSFGSSGFYEQYF
-,TRBV23-1,TRBJ2-3,TGCGCCAGCAACCCATTCCCCGGGGACACAGATACGCAGTATTTT,CASNPFPGDTDTQYF
-,TRBV27,TRBJ2-6,TGTGCCAGCAGTAACCGGGGGAGGATCTCTGGGGCCAACGTCCTGACTTTC,CASSNRGRISGANVLTF
-,TRBV28,TRBJ1-5,TGTGCCAGCAGTTCGGGGGATCAGCCCCAGCATTTT,CASSSGDQPQHF
TRBD1,TRBV6-6,TRBJ2-2,TGTGCCAGCAGGCTCTGGGACAGGGACACCGGGGAGCTGTTTTTT,CASRLWDRDTGELFF
-,TRBV28,TRBJ1-1,TGTGCCAGCAGTTCCACATCTTCGACTGAAGCTTTCTTT,CASSSTSSTEAFF
-,TRBV6-1,TRBJ1-2,TGTGCCAGCAGTGAAGGAGAACCCCATGGCTACACCTTC,CASSEGEPHGYTF
-,TRBV9,TRBJ2-1,TGTGCCAGCAGCCCCGGACTGTTCAATGAGCAGTTCTTC,CASSPGLFNEQFF